These 6 T cell receptor beta chains share one sample of origin, sequenced in a study of T cell responses to AZD1222 COVID-19 vaccine. Profiled with immunoSEQ multiplex PCR; TCRdb holds only in-frame clones, not every one. The table records some 140,000 clones, about 90% of them present only once. Sequenced material: peripheral blood, taken on day 0 of AZD1222 vaccination. Receptors originate from an adult in good health.

This clone appeared a few times. The rearrangement links TRBV5-4 to TRBJ2-7; D gene ambiguous. The V end was cut by 4 bases, the J end by 1 base, with 6 bases between. Germline V gene lookup returns CDR1 SGHNT and CDR2 YYREEE (reference sequence). This CDR3 has 12 residues. The DNA of the CDR3 is TGTGCCAGCAGCAGAAATTCCTACGAGCAGTACTTC. Translating gives CASSRNSYEQYF.

In this sample, this clone turned up once. The chain has TRBV5-1 and TRBJ2-5, with 8 nucleotides matching TRBD1. This CDR3 region has 15 residues. The germline V gene encodes CDR1 SGHRS and CDR2 YFSETQ. The J segment lost 1 base and the V segment lost 4 bases, leaving 6 bases of the junction unmatched. CDR3 sequence: CASSDGQGPQETQYF. The CDR3 DNA reads TGCGCCAGCAGCGACGGACAGGGCCCCCAAGAGACCCAGTACTTC.

V usage is TRBV13 and J usage is TRBJ1-3, with a weak D call TRBD1 (6 bases). Trimming shortened V by 5 bases and J by 0 bases, and 17 bases separated the two germline ends. The CDR3 has 17 residues. Germline CDR1 reads PRHDT; CDR2 reads FYEKMQ (reference sequence). Here the CDR3 DNA reads TGTGCCAGCAGCCCGGGACATTTCCCAAGCTCTGGAAACACCATATATTTT. It yields the protein CASSPGHFPSSGNTIYF.

The V gene is TRBV5-8, the J gene TRBJ1-1; D possibly corresponds to TRBD1 (6 bases). CDR3 length: 14 residues. V dropped 0 bases and J dropped 2 bases, with 8 bases sitting between them. Germline CDR1 reads SGHTS; CDR2 reads YDEGEE. The CDR3 is CASSLEGGNTEAFF. CDR3 DNA sequence: TGTGCCAGCAGCTTGGAAGGGGGTAACACTGAAGCTTTCTTT.

A remark on this clone: A read error may produce the germline difference seen at one junction end. This chain joins TRBV12-3 or TRBV12-4 and TRBJ1-5; a weak D match, TRBD1 (5 bases). CDR3 size: 13 residues. The CDR3 DNA sequence: TGTGCCAGCACCCCAGGGCCCAATCAACCCCAGCATTTT. Encoded protein: CASTPGPNQPQHF.

This sequence joins TRBV4-3 and TRBJ2-7, with TRBD1 identical over 7 bases. CDR1 LGHNA and CDR2 YSLEER come from the germline V gene. The junction had 7 bases not matched to a gene; V was cut back by 1 base and J by 4 bases. This CDR3 is built from 15 residues. The CDR3 is CASSQGQGGGYEQYF. In DNA form, the CDR3 reads TGCGCCAGCAGCCAAGGACAGGGTGGGGGTTACGAGCAGTACTTC.